This T cell receptor (beta chain) was retrieved from a study of regulatory T cells in long-lasting Graves disease. This CDR3 contains 17 residues. Unmatched junction bases numbered 8, after V lost 2 bases and J lost 1 base. In germline, CDR1 is SEHNR, CDR2 FQNEAQ (reference sequence). CDR3 regions were amplified by Arm-PCR using iRepertoire HTBI primers to build TCR beta libraries. From the multiplex PCR reads, TCRdb called clonotypes with MiXCR, one entry per CDR3 protein. The sample holds 600,000 to 650,000 distinct CDR3 sequences, approximately 15% seen once. Time point: newly diagnosed GD, antithyroid drugs for less than 3 months. The authors made the TCR library using RNA they extracted from PBMCs. These data were also reused for a study on T cells in Graves' hyperthyroidism and ophthalmopathy. In that study: Using the HTBI primer set, a first-round RT-PCR was run on the TCR CDR3.

Sequencing used peripheral blood mononuclear cells (PBMCs), obtained at new diagnosis, from a patient treated with antithyroid drugs. The rearrangement links TRBV7-9 to TRBJ2-7; 10 positions agree with TRBD2. This TCR derives from a woman aged 30 to 39 with Graves disease. CDR3 nucleotide sequence: TGTGCCAGCAGCTTATTTCGGACTAGCGGTTATTCCTACGAGCAGTACTTC. Translation gives CASSLFRTSGYSYEQYF.